This note documents a single T cell receptor (beta chain) sequence. The authors' processing: Amplification from reference gene primers served as the basis for estimated nucleated cell counts. The method was immunoSEQ multiplex PCR; TCRdb's version includes in-frame clones alone and lacks a portion of them. V and J calls and clone size come straight from that table; D and trimming were deduced from the DNA. The top ten clones hold 1.5% to 2% of a sample with some 38,000 clones, around 84% of them seen once. V lost 2 bases and J lost 2, with 7 bases in between. This CDR3 spans 13 amino acids. These data are taken from a study of blood T cell repertoires in COVID-19. Study overall: Donors in the United States, Italy and Spain gave samples during acute or convalescent COVID-19.

Specimen: peripheral blood. The chain joins TRBV12-3 or TRBV12-4 to TRBJ2-7; tentative D call: TRBD2 (5 bases). The TCR was taken from a man aged 55 to 70 with COVID-19, enrolled during active disease. CDR3 sequence (DNA): TGTGCCAGCAGTTTACTGAGGGCCTACGAGCAGTACTTC. It encodes CASSLLRAYEQYF.